Following are 25 T cell receptor beta chains from one sample sequenced in a study of blood T cells in healthy people across ages. Sample-barcoded 5' priming and a J-beta primer mix drove a second PCR of roughly 6 to 12 cycles. TCRdb recomputed calls from the 5' RACE reads with MiXCR, one row per CDR3 protein. The sample yields around 800,000 distinct CDR3 sequences, around 62% seen once. Sequenced material: blood. Receptors were obtained from a man younger than 40 in good health.

CDR3 sequence reads: CASLRIPSTDTQYF. The DNA of the CDR3 is TGTGCCAGCCTCAGGATCCCAAGCACAGATACGCAGTATTTT. The chain is built from TRBV7-2 and TRBJ2-3; D remains unclear. The CDR3 is 14 residues long. The V end was cut by 8 bases, the J end by 0 bases, with 12 bases between. Per germline, CDR1 SGHTA and CDR2 FQGNSA.

This clonotype was seen only a few times. The rearrangement links TRBV9 to TRBJ2-1; a weak D match, TRBD1 (5 bases). The V end was cut by 2 bases, the J end by 4 bases, with 13 bases between. The length of the CDR3 is 15 residues. Looked up from germline, CDR1 is SGDLS and CDR2 is YYNGEE. The CDR3, as DNA: TGTGCCAGCAGCGTTGAGGTGGGGCCTTACAATGAGCAGTTCTTC. It is translated as CASSVEVGPYNEQFF.

The chain joins TRBV20-1 to TRBJ2-3; D is uncertain. CDR1 and CDR2 from the germline V gene are DFQATT and SNEGSKA (reference sequence). Trimming removed 0 bases from V and 1 base from J, with 8 bases in between. CDR3 length: 14 residues. The CDR3 reads CSARDTKGTDTQYF. The CDR3 DNA follows: TGCAGTGCTAGAGATACCAAGGGCACAGATACGCAGTATTTT.

The chain carries TRBV25-1 and TRBJ1-1; no firm D call. Trimming removed 1 base at V and 1 base at J, with 4 bases between. The CDR3 has 13 amino acids. CDR1 and CDR2 (germline): MGHDK, SYGVNS. The CDR3 loop is CASSEFENTEAFF. CDR3 nucleotides: TGTGCCAGCAGTGAATTCGAGAACACTGAAGCTTTCTTT.

This sequence joins TRBV2 and TRBJ1-2; no definite D call. Germline V CDR1 and CDR2: SNHLY, FYNNEI. The CDR3 loop spans 14 amino acids. Deletions cut 3 bases from V and 3 bases from J, with 11 bases between. This CDR3 is CASSDISGDYGYTF. The CDR3 nucleotides are TGTGCCAGCAGTGATATCAGCGGGGACTATGGCTACACCTTC.

The genes are TRBV28 and TRBJ2-3; either TRBD1 or TRBD2 may supply D (5 bases each). Trimming pared 3 bases from V and 7 bases from J, leaving 11 bases between. The CDR3 totals 13 residues. CDR1 MDHEN and CDR2 SYDVKM come from the germline V gene. CDR3 coding DNA: TGTGCCAGCAGTTTGGTGGGGGTACATACGCAGTATTTT. Translation gives CASSLVGVHTQYF.

This clonotype was seen a few times. The chain combines TRBV4-3 with TRBJ2-1; weak D call: TRBD1 (6 bases). This CDR3 region has 15 residues. V lost 0 bases and J lost 8, with 14 bases in between. The V gene's germline CDR1 is LGHNA and CDR2 YSLEER. This CDR3 is CASSQDQGGPDEQFF. The CDR3 DNA is TGCGCCAGCAGCCAAGATCAAGGGGGTCCCGATGAGCAGTTCTTC.

The chain carries TRBV12-3 or TRBV12-4 and TRBJ1-2; D remains ambiguous. The CDR3 loop spans 13 amino acids. V was shortened by 8 bases and J by 4 bases, with 14 bases between the two germline ends. The CDR3 DNA reads TGTGCCAGCCGTATTGGCAGCTCCTATGGCTACACCTTC. It translates to CASRIGSSYGYTF.

V usage is TRBV6-5 and J usage is TRBJ2-4; 8 bases line up with TRBD1. The J call may be mistaken, given a closer DNA end match to TRBJ2-7. This CDR3 spans 13 amino acids. The germline CDR1 and CDR2 sequences are MNHEY and SVGAGI. CDR3 DNA sequence: TGTGCCAGCAGGGACCGACAGGGGTACGAGCAGTACTTC. Translating gives CASRDRQGYEQYF.

As concerns this clonotype: This may stem from a read error, because a much larger clone lies one nucleotide away. The V call is TRBV12-3 or TRBV12-4, the J call TRBJ2-1; tentatively, D is TRBD1 or TRBD2 (6 bases each). The length of the CDR3 is 12 residues. Between the trimmed V and J ends, which lost 5 bases and 5 bases, there was a span of 7 bases. CDR3: CASSGGHNEQFF. In DNA form, the CDR3 reads TGTGCCAGCAGTGGGGGGCACAATGAGCAGTTCTTC.

The CDR3 nucleotides read TGTGCCAGCAAAGCTAGCGGGGGGGCCGGGGAGACCCAGTACTTC. Protein: CASKASGGAGETQYF. This sequence joins TRBV11-2 and TRBJ2-5, with 12 bases aligning to TRBD2. The CDR3 loop spans 15 amino acids. Trimming removed 7 bases from V and 5 bases from J; junction bases left unmatched: 8. Germline lookup yields CDR1 SGHAT and CDR2 FQNNGV. Full variable domain (rest looked up from reference TRBV11-2 and TRBJ2-5): EAGVAQSPRYKIIEKRQSVAFWCNPISGHATLYWYQQILGQGPKLLIQFQNNGVVDDSQLPKDRFSAERLKGVDSTLKIQPAKLEDSAVYLCASKASGGAGETQYFGPGTRLLVL.

This clonotype was counted only a few times. V gene TRBV12-3 or TRBV12-4 combines with J gene TRBJ2-3; unclear D gene. The ends were cut back, 5 bases at V and 3 bases at J, with 9 bases in the middle. CDR3 size: 13 residues. In DNA, the CDR3 is TGTGCCAGCAGTGCAAGACCTACAGATACGCAGTATTTT. This gives the protein CASSARPTDTQYF.

The V and J genes are TRBV12-3 or TRBV12-4 and TRBJ1-5; D call uncertain. The germline V and J ends were trimmed by 6 bases and 4 bases, with 4 bases remaining between them. The CDR3 is 11 residues long. DNA of the CDR3: TGTGCCAGCAGCGTAAATCAGCCCCAGCATTTT. This codes for CASSVNQPQHF.

This chain links TRBV12-3 or TRBV12-4 with TRBJ1-1; D unclear. With 7 bases removed from V and 4 bases from J, the gap between germline ends came to 10 bases. The CDR3 runs to 12 residues. For the CDR3, the DNA is TGTGCCAGCACCTCTGGGCTCACTGAAGCTTTCTTT. It codes for CASTSGLTEAFF.

The chain carries TRBV12-3 or TRBV12-4 and TRBJ2-1, with D possibly TRBD1 on 6 matching bases. The V and J ends lost 6 bases and 6 bases respectively, with 21 bases between them. There are 16 residues in the CDR3. The CDR3 coding sequence is TGTGCCAGCAGCCCCCCCCAGGGACACAAGATCAATGAGCAGTTCTTC. It translates to CASSPPQGHKINEQFF.

This clonotype occurred once. The rearrangement joins TRBV4-2 to TRBJ1-1; D not resolved. Germline V gives CDR1 LGHNA, CDR2 YNFKEQ. CDR3 length: 15 residues. V dropped 0 bases and J dropped 1 base, with 9 bases sitting between them. CDR3 sequence (DNA): TGTGCCAGCAGCCAAGATGAGCACAGGAACACTGAAGCTTTCTTT. Encoded protein: CASSQDEHRNTEAFF.

The V call is TRBV9, the J call TRBJ1-5; 8 bases match TRBD1. Unmatched junction bases numbered 6, after V lost 0 bases and J lost 7 bases. Germline values: CDR1 SGDLS, CDR2 YYNGEE. The CDR3 covers 15 residues. This CDR3 reads CASSVGTGPRQPQHF. The DNA for the CDR3 is TGTGCCAGCAGCGTAGGGACAGGGCCTCGACAGCCCCAGCATTTT.

Only a few counts were recorded for this clonotype. The chain joins TRBV4-3 to TRBJ2-5, with D maybe TRBD2 (5 bases). Per the germline V gene, CDR1 is LGHNA and CDR2 is YSLEER. The CDR3 runs to 15 residues. V was pared by 1 base and J by 1 base, with 10 bases between. CDR3 amino acids: CASSQGTGIQETQYF. The CDR3 nucleotides read TGCGCCAGCAGCCAAGGGACTGGAATCCAAGAGACCCAGTACTTC.

The chain uses TRBV20-1 and TRBJ1-2; 7 bases agree with TRBD1. The V gene's germline CDR1 is DFQATT and CDR2 SNEGSKA (reference sequence). V lost 6 bases and J lost 6; bases outside the gene matches: 13. The CDR3 is made up of 14 amino acids. In nucleotides, the CDR3 is TGCAGTGCGAAGGGACAGCAGTTAGACGATGGCTACACCTTC. Translation: CSAKGQQLDDGYTF.

The CDR3 DNA reads TGTGCCAGCAGCTCCTCCGGGACTAGCGGCCAAGAGACCCAGTACTTC. Protein product: CASSSSGTSGQETQYF. This rearrangement joins TRBV7-2 to TRBJ2-5; 11 bases agree with TRBD2. From germline, CDR1 is SGHTA and CDR2 FQGNSA. Trimming cost V 4 bases and J 1 base; bases outside gene matches: 5. This CDR3 contains 16 residues.

The gene calls are TRBV7-2 and TRBJ1-2; 7 bases are shared with TRBD1. Germline V gene lookup returns CDR1 SGHTA and CDR2 FQGNSA. Trimming at V came to 2 bases and at J to 6 bases, leaving 6 bases not matched to a gene. The CDR3 runs 14 residues. The CDR3 DNA is TGTGCCAGCAGCTTACTTGGGCAGGGGGATGGCTACACCTTC. Amino acids: CASSLLGQGDGYTF.

The gene calls are TRBV6-5 and TRBJ2-3; D may be TRBD2 (5 bases). V lost 5 bases to trimming and J lost 5 bases, with 20 bases between them. CDR1 and CDR2 from the germline V gene are MNHEY and SVGAGI. The CDR3 is made up of 16 amino acids. Written as DNA, the CDR3 is TGTGCCAGCAGTCGTCGGGATGATCTTCATGGAGATACGCAGTATTTT. Protein product: CASSRRDDLHGDTQYF.

The chain combines TRBV7-3 with TRBJ1-1; D gene unclear. V lost 4 bases, J lost 0 bases, and 9 bases lay in between. This CDR3 is built from 14 residues. Germline V gene lookup returns CDR1 SGHTA and CDR2 FQGTGA. The CDR3 loop is CASSSNDMNTEAFF. The CDR3 DNA follows: TGTGCCAGCAGCTCTAACGACATGAACACTGAAGCTTTCTTT.

The chain carries TRBV28 and TRBJ2-7; D tentatively reads TRBD1 or TRBD2 (5 bases each). The germline V gene encodes CDR1 MDHEN and CDR2 SYDVKM. CDR3 length: 15 amino acids. V lost 5 bases, J lost 0 bases, and 14 bases lay in between. CDR3 region: CASSPGTLVSYEQYF. The CDR3 DNA sequence: TGTGCCAGCAGTCCCGGGACGTTAGTCTCCTACGAGCAGTACTTC.

The V and J genes are TRBV2 and TRBJ1-5; possible D gene TRBD1, 5 bases. CDR1 is SNHLY, CDR2 FYNNEI, per germline. This CDR3 has 17 amino acids. Trimming took off 7 bases at V and 4 bases at J, with 23 bases between the two ends. The DNA for the CDR3 is TGTGCCAGCACCATGACCCCAGGGCGCAACTATAATCAGCCCCAGCATTTT. It is translated as CASTMTPGRNYNQPQHF.